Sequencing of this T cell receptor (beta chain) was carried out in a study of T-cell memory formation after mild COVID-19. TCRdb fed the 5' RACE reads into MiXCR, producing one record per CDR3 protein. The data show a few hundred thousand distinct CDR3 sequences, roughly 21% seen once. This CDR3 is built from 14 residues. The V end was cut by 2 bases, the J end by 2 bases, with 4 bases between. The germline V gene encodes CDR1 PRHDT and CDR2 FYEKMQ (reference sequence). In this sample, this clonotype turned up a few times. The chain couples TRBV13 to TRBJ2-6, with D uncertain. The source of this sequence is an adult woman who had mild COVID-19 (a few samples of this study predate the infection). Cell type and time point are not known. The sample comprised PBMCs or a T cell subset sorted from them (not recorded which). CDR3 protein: CASSLRTGANVLTF. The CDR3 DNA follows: TGTGCCAGCAGCTTACGGACTGGGGCCAACGTCCTGACTTTC.